What follows describes a single T cell receptor beta chain. CDR1 and CDR2 from the germline V gene are SSHAT and FNYEAQ (reference sequence). V lost 6 bases, J lost 1 base, and 4 bases stayed unmatched. The CDR3 consists of 14 residues. TCRdb keeps only in-frame clones here, not all; method: immunoSEQ multiplex PCR. The sample has 85,000 to 100,000 clones, 93% seen once. The data originate from a study of T cell changes during pregnancy in multiple sclerosis. This sequence joins TRBV7-7 and TRBJ2-5; 8 nucleotides align to TRBD1. Sequences were derived from peripheral blood, sampled after pregnancy. This sequence was found in a female donor with multiple sclerosis, enrolled in a pregnancy study. The chain's CDR3 is CASSSDRGQETQYF. The CDR3, as DNA: TGTGCCAGCAGTTCAGACAGGGGCCAAGAGACCCAGTACTTC.